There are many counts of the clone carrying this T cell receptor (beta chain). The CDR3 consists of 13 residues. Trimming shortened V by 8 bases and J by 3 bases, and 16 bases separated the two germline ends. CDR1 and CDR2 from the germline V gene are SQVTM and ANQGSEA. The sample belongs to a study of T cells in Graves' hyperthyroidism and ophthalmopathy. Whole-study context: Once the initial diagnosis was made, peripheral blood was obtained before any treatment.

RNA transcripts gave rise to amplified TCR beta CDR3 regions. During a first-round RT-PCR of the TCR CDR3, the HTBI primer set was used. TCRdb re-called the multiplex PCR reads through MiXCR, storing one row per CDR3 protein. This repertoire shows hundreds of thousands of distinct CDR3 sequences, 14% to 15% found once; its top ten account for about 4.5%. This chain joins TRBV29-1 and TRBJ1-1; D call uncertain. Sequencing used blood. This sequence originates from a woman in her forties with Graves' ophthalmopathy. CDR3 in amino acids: CSPPGLEDTEAFF. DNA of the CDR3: TGCAGCCCCCCCGGGCTCGAGGACACTGAAGCTTTCTTT.